The clone carrying this T cell receptor beta chain occurred a few times. V was shortened by 0 bases and J by 2 bases, with 5 bases between the two germline ends. This CDR3 region has 14 residues. CDR1 and CDR2 (germline): LNHNV, YYDKDF (reference sequence). The sort gate was single viable CD3+CD4+CD8-CD45RO+ cells for memory CD4+ T cells. This specimen comes from a study of memory CD4+ T cells and cytomegalovirus serostatus. The assay was immunoSEQ multiplex PCR, and TCRdb's table has in-frame clones only and misses some. The sample yields about 73,000 clones, roughly 78% seen once. The source material was memory CD4+ T cells from blood. The chain recombines TRBV15 with TRBJ1-5; D is uncertain. This receptor was obtained from an adult in good health and CMV-seropositive. The DNA of the CDR3 is TGTGCCACCAGCAGAGAAATAGGCAATCAGCCCCAGCATTTT. This codes for CATSREIGNQPQHF.